This is a list of T cell receptor beta chains from one sample in a study of T cell changes during pregnancy in multiple sclerosis. Clones were sequenced by immunoSEQ multiplex PCR, and TCRdb holds only the in-frame ones, with some missing. In the table there are approximately 46,000 clones, around 90% of which are singletons. Here the sequenced sample was CD8+ T cells from peripheral blood mononuclear cells, taken after pregnancy. The receptor set was obtained from a female donor with multiple sclerosis, enrolled in a pregnancy study. Each CDR3 is given with its conserved first and last residue. Fields, in order: D gene, clone size, V gene, J gene, CDR3 DNA, CDR3 protein. The D gene is left open where the match is weak. Part of the rows lack a size; the others show once, few, many or a class for expanded clones.

NA	NA	TRBV4-1	TRBJ2-5	TGCGCCAGCAGCCAAGAAAGTGGCGGGACGGAGACCCAGTACTTC	CASSQESGGTETQYF
NA	NA	TRBV19	TRBJ2-1	TGTGCCAGTATGAGCTGGGACATGAGCTCCTACAATGAGCAGTTCTTC	CASMSWDMSSYNEQFF
TRBD2	NA	TRBV7-9	TRBJ2-2	TGTGCCAGCAGCCAAGCGGGGAGGAACACCGGGGAGCTGTTTTTT	CASSQAGRNTGELFF
TRBD1	once	TRBV5-6	TRBJ2-7	TGTGCCAGCAGCTCCCGGGACAGGGTTTACGAGCAGTACTTC	CASSSRDRVYEQYF
NA	NA	TRBV5-6	TRBJ1-3	TGTGCCAGCAGCTTGGCGGGGGGGATTTCTGGAAACACCATATATTTT	CASSLAGGISGNTIYF
NA	once	TRBV11-2	TRBJ1-1	TGTGCCAGCAGCCAGATTCAGGGCTATCCCGAAGCTTTCTTT	CASSQIQGYPEAFF
NA	NA	TRBV27	TRBJ2-1	TGTGCCAGCAGTTTATCCCCTAGCATTGACTACAATGAGCAGTTCTTC	CASSLSPSIDYNEQFF
TRBD1	NA	TRBV7-9	TRBJ2-1	TGTGCCAGCAGCCTCCGACAGGGGGCAGGTAATGAGCAGTTCTTC	CASSLRQGAGNEQFF
NA	NA	TRBV30	TRBJ2-3	TGTGCCTGGAGTTTCGGGGGGCGGGGCACAGATACGCAGTATTTT	CAWSFGGRGTDTQYF
NA	NA	TRBV6-5	TRBJ2-7	TGTGCCAGCAGTCGCTTTGGGGCGTCCTACGAGCAGTACTTC	CASSRFGASYEQYF
NA	NA	TRBV7-9	TRBJ2-1	TGTGCCAGCGTAAGGACAGACTACAATGAGCAGTTCTTC	CASVRTDYNEQFF
TRBD2	once	TRBV5-1	TRBJ2-1	TGCGCCAGCAGCTTGACTAGCGGGGCCTACAATGAGCAGTTCTTC	CASSLTSGAYNEQFF
NA	NA	TRBV4-1	TRBJ2-2	TGCGCCAGCCGGTATGCTGTGAACACCGGGGAGCTGTTTTTT	CASRYAVNTGELFF
TRBD2	NA	TRBV14	TRBJ2-3	TGTGCCAGCAGCCAATTAGCGGGTCACGGCACAGATACGCAGTATTTT	CASSQLAGHGTDTQYF
NA	once	TRBV13	TRBJ1-1	TGTGCCAGCGGCTCGGGAAAGGAAGCTTTCTTT	CASGSGKEAFF
NA	NA	TRBV19	TRBJ2-7	TGTGCCAGTAGTATTGGGCCCGGGGACTACGAGCAGTACTTC	CASSIGPGDYEQYF
NA	NA	TRBV7-6	TRBJ2-2	TGTGCCAGCAGCCCCCGGGTCAGCCGGGCGGGACCCAAAACCGGGGAGCTGTTTTTT	CASSPRVSRAGPKTGELFF
TRBD1	NA	TRBV7-6	TRBJ1-2	TGTGCCAGCAGCGCGACAGGGGGAGATCCTAACTATGGCTACACCTTC	CASSATGGDPNYGYTF
TRBD1	NA	TRBV18	TRBJ2-7	TGTGCCAGCTCACCTGGGACAGTTGGCTACGAGCAGTACTTC	CASSPGTVGYEQYF
NA	NA	TRBV6-1	TRBJ1-1	TGTGCCAGCAGTGAATGGTTGGGGCTGGCTGAAGCTTTCTTT	CASSEWLGLAEAFF
NA	NA	TRBV6-6	TRBJ1-1	TGTGCCAGCAGTTACCAGGGTCTTGAAGCTTTCTTT	CASSYQGLEAFF
NA	NA	TRBV6-1	TRBJ1-2	TGTGCCAGCACACAGTCAAACTATGGCTACACCTTC	CASTQSNYGYTF
TRBD2	NA	TRBV4-1	TRBJ2-7	TGCGCCAGCAGCCATGGTAGCGGGAGCGCTTACGAGCAGTACTTC	CASSHGSGSAYEQYF
NA	NA	TRBV7-9	TRBJ1-5	TGTGCCAGCAGCTTAGATTCATCTACAGGTCAGCCCCAGCATTTT	CASSLDSSTGQPQHF
TRBD1	NA	TRBV7-6	TRBJ2-7	TGTGCCAGCAGCCCGCGGCCGGGACAGGGGCGCGGCGAGCAGTACTTC	CASSPRPGQGRGEQYF
TRBD1	NA	TRBV5-8	TRBJ2-7	TGTGCCAGCAGGTCGAACCGGGACAGGGCCTACGAGCAGTACTTC	CASRSNRDRAYEQYF
NA	NA	TRBV27	TRBJ2-5	TGTGCCAGCAGTCTGTATCGGGGTGTTTGGGAGACCCAGTACTTC	CASSLYRGVWETQYF